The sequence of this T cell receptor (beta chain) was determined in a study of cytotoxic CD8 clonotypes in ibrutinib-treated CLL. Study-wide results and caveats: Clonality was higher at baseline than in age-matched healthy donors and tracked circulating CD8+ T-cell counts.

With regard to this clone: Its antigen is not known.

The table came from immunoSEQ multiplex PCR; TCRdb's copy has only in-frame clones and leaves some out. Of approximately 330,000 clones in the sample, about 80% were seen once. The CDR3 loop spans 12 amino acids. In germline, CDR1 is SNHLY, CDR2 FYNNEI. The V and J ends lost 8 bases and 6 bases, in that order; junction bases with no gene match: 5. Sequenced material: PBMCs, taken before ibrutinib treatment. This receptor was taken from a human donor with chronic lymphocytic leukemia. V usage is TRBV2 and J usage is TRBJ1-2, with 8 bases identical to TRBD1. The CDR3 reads CASPDRVDGYTF. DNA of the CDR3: TGTGCCAGCCCGGACAGGGTTGATGGCTACACCTTC.